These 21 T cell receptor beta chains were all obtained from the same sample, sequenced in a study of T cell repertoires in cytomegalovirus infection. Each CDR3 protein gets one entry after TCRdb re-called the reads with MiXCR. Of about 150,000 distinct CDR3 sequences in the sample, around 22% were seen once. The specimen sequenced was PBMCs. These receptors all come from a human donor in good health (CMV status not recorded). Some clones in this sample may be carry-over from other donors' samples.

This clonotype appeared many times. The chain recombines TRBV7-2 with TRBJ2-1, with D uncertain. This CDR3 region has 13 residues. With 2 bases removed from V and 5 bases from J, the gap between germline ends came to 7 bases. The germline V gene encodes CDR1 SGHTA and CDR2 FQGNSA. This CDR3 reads CASSLRLHNEQFF. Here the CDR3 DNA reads TGTGCCAGCAGCTTAAGACTCCACAATGAGCAGTTCTTC.

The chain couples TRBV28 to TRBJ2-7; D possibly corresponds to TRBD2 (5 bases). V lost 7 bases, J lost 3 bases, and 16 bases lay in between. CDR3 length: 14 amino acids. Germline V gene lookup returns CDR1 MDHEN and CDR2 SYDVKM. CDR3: CASTQIRGSYEQYF. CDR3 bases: TGTGCCAGCACCCAGATCCGGGGTAGCTACGAGCAGTACTTC.

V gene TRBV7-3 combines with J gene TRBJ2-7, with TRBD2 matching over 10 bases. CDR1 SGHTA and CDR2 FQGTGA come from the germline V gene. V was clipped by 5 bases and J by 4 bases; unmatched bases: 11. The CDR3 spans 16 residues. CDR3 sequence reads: CASSHPLAGEEYEQYF. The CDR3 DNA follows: TGTGCCAGCAGCCATCCCCTAGCGGGAGAGGAGTACGAGCAGTACTTC. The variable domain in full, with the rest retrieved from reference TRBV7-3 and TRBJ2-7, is GAGVSQTPSNKVTEKGKYVELRCDPISGHTALYWYRQSLGQGPEFLIYFQGTGAADDSGLPNDRFFAVRPEGSVSTLKIQRTERGDSAVYLCASSHPLAGEEYEQYFGPGTRLTVT.

CDR3 bases: TGCAGTGCCCCCACGGGACAGGGCTATAATTCACCCCTCCACTTT. Translating gives CSAPTGQGYNSPLHF. The rearrangement joins TRBV20-1 to TRBJ1-6; 9 bases line up with TRBD1. Germline V CDR1 and CDR2: DFQATT, SNEGSKA (reference sequence). V trimming: 6 bases; J trimming: 3 bases; junction bases outside the gene matches: 6. There are 15 residues in the CDR3.

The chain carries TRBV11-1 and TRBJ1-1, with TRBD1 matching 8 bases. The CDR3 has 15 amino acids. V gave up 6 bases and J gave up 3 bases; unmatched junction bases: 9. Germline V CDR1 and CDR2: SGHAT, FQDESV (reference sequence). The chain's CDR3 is CASSFFRGPDTEAFF. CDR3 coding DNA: TGTGCCAGCAGTTTTTTCAGGGGGCCGGACACTGAAGCTTTCTTT.

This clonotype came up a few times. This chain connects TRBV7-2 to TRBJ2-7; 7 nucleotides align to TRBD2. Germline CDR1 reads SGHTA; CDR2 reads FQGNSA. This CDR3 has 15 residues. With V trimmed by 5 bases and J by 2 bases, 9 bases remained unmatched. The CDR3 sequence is CASSETSWGPYEQYF. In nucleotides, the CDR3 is TGTGCCAGCAGCGAGACTAGCTGGGGACCCTACGAGCAGTACTTC.

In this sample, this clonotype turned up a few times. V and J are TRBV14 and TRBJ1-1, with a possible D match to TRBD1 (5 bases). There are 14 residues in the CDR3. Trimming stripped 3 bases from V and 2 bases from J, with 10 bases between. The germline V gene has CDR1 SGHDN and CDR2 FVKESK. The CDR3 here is CASSHPGLNTEAFF. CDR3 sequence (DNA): TGTGCCAGCAGCCACCCGGGGCTAAACACTGAAGCTTTCTTT.

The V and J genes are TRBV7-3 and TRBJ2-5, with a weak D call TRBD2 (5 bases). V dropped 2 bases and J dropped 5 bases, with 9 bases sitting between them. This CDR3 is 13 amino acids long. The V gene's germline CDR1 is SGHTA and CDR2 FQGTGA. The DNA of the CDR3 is TGTGCCAGCAGCTTATTTCCGGGGGAGACCCAGTACTTC. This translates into CASSLFPGETQYF. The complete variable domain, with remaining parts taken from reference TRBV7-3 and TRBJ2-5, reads GAGVSQTPSNKVTEKGKYVELRCDPISGHTALYWYRQSLGQGPEFLIYFQGTGAADDSGLPNDRFFAVRPEGSVSTLKIQRTERGDSAVYLCASSLFPGETQYFGPGTRLLVL.

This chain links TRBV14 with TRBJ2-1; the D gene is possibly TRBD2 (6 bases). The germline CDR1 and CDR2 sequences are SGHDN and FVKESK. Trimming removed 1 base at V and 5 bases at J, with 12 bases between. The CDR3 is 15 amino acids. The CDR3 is CASSQVGSLHNEQFF. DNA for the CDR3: TGTGCCAGCAGCCAAGTCGGGAGTCTCCACAATGAGCAGTTCTTC.

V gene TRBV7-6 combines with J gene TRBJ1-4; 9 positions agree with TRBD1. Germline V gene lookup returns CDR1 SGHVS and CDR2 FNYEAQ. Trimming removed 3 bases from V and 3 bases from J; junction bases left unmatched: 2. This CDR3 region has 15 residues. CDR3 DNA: TGTGCCAGCAGCTTGACAGGGGGGCCTAATGAAAAACTGTTTTTT. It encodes CASSLTGGPNEKLFF. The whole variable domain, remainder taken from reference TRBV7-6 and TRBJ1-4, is GAGVSQSPRYKVTKRGQDVALRCDPISGHVSLYWYRQALGQGPEFLTYFNYEAQQDKSGLPNDRFSAERPEGSISTLTIQRTEQRDSAMYRCASSLTGGPNEKLFFGSGTQLSVL.

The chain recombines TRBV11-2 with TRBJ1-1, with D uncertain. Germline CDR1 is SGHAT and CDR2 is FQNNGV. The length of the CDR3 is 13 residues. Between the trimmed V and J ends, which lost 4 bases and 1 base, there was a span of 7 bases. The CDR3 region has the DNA TGTGCCAGCAGCTCGCATCAGAACACTGAAGCTTTCTTT. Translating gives CASSSHQNTEAFF.

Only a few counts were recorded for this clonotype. Written as DNA, the CDR3 is TGTGCCAGCAGCTTACCCGGGGTGGCTCGGTATGAGCAGTTCTTC. Translation gives CASSLPGVARYEQFF. The chain uses TRBV7-9 and TRBJ2-1, with D possibly being TRBD2 (5 bases). Trimming removed 2 bases from V and 8 bases from J, with 16 bases in between. Per germline, CDR1 SEHNR and CDR2 FQNEAQ (reference sequence). The CDR3 length is 15 residues.

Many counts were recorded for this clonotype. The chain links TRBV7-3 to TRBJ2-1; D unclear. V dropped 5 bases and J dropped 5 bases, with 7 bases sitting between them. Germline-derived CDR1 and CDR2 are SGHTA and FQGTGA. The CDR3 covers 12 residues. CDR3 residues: CASSPGHNEQFF. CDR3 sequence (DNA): TGTGCCAGCAGCCCAGGACACAATGAGCAGTTCTTC.

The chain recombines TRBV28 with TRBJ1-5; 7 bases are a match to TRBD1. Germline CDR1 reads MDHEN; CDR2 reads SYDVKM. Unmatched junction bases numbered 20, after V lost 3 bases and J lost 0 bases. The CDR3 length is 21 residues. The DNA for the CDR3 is TGTGCCAGCAGTTTCCCCTCTCTCGACAGGGTTGGGACCCATAGCAATCAGCCCCAGCATTTT. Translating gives CASSFPSLDRVGTHSNQPQHF.

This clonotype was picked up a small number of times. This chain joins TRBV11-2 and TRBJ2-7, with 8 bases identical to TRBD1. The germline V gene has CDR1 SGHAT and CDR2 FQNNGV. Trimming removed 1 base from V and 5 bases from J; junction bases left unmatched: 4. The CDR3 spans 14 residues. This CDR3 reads CASSLGQGTDEQYF. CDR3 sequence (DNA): TGTGCCAGCAGCTTAGGACAGGGGACCGACGAGCAGTACTTC.

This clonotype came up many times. CDR3 region: CASSLEGAWGGANVLTF. Here the CDR3 DNA reads TGTGCCAGCAGCTTAGAGGGGGCCTGGGGGGGGGCCAACGTCCTGACTTTC. The chain is built from TRBV7-6 and TRBJ2-6, with 7 bases aligning to TRBD1. Germline trimming cut 1 base from V and 4 bases from J; bases unmatched to any gene: 7. The CDR3 loop spans 17 amino acids. CDR1 is SGHVS and CDR2 is FNYEAQ in the germline V gene.

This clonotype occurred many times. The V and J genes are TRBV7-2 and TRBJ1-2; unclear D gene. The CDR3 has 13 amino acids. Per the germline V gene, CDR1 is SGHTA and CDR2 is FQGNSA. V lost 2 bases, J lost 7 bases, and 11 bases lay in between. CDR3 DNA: TGTGCCAGCAGCTTATACTCAAATGCTGGCTACACCTTC. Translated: CASSLYSNAGYTF.

The CDR3 reads CSVARDGYTF. CDR3 in DNA: TGCAGCGTTGCCCGGGATGGCTACACCTTC. This chain connects TRBV29-1 to TRBJ1-2, with D uncertain. This CDR3 has 10 amino acids. CDR1 and CDR2 (germline): SQVTM, ANQGSEA. The V end lost 4 bases, the J end lost 6 bases, and 6 bases lay between the germline ends.

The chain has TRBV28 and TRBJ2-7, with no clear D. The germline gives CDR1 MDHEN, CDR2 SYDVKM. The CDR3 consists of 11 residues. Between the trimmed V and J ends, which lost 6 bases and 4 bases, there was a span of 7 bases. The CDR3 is CASSPKYEQYF. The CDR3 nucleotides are TGTGCCAGCAGCCCGAAGTACGAGCAGTACTTC.

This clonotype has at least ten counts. The CDR3 sequence is CASSADFSMNTEAFF. The CDR3, as DNA: TGTGCCAGCAGCGCGGACTTCTCCATGAACACTGAAGCTTTCTTT. This chain connects TRBV7-9 to TRBJ1-1; no clear D gene. CDR3 size: 15 residues. From germline, CDR1 is SEHNR and CDR2 FQNEAQ (reference sequence). Trimming removed 5 bases from V and 0 bases from J, with 13 bases in between.

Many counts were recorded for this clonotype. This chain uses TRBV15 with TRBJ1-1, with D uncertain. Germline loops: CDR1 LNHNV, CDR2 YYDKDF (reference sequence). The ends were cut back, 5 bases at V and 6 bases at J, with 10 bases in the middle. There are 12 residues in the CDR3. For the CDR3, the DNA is TGTGCCACCAGCTTGGGAGGCGCTGAAGCTTTCTTT. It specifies CATSLGGAEAFF. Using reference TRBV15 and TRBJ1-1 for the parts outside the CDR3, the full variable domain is DAMVIQNPRYQVTQFGKPVTLSCSQTLNHNVMYWYQQKSSQAPKLLFHYYDKDFNNEADTPDNFQSRRPNTSFCFLDIRSPGLGDTAMYLCATSLGGAEAFFGQGTRLTVV.